This T cell receptor (beta chain) was sequenced for a study of shared clonotypes between healthy human individuals. Study information: With ages of 18 to 49, the donors were a couple of women and three men. Each donor had three CD4 naive, three CD4 memory, two CD8 naive and one CD8 memory plate.

It was across several immunoSEQ plates that each subset's genomic DNA was evenly split. Produced via immunoSEQ multiplex PCR; TCRdb's table is partial and in-frame only. The sample records approximately 1.9 million clones, approximately 92% being singletons. Trimming cost V 5 bases and J 2 bases; bases outside gene matches: 9. The CDR3 is made up of 16 amino acids. Germline CDR1 is MDHEN and CDR2 is SYDVKM. Terminally differentiated effector memory CD45RA+ cells were excluded from the naive CD8 cells, which were CD45RO-negative and positively selected for CCR7. The chain uses TRBV28 and TRBJ1-5; 7 positions agree with TRBD1. The source is a man between 18 and 29 years old in good health. Some clones in this sample may be carry-over from other donors' samples. Material for sequencing was naive CD8+ T cells from PBMCs. The CDR3 sequence: CASSRDSSWGNQPQHF. The CDR3, as DNA: TGTGCCAGCAGTCGGGACAGCTCATGGGGCAATCAGCCCCAGCATTTT.